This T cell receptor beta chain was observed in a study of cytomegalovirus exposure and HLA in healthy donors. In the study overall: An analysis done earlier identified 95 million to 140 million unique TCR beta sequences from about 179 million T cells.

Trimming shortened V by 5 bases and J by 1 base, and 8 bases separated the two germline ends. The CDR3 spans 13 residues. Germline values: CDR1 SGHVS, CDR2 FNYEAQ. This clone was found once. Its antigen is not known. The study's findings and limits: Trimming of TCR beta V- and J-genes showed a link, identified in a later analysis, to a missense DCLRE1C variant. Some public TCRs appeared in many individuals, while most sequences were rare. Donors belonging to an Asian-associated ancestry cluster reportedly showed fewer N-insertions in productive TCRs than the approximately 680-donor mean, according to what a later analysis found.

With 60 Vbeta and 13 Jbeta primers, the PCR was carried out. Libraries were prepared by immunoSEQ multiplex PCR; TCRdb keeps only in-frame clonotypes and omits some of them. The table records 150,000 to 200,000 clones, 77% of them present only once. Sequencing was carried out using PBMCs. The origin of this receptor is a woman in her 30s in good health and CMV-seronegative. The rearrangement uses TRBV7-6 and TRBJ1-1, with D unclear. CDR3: CASSLVENTEAFF. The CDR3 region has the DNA TGTGCCAGCAGCCTAGTAGAGAACACTGAAGCTTTCTTT.